This T cell receptor beta chain was sequenced in a study of blood T cells in healthy people across ages. This CDR3 is 14 amino acids long. Germline V gene sequence: CDR1 DFQATT, CDR2 SNEGSKA (reference sequence). The J segment lost 4 bases and the V segment lost 0 bases, leaving 3 bases of the junction unmatched. Sample-barcoded 5' priming and a J-beta primer mix drove a second PCR of about 6 to 12 cycles. The template-switch adaptor, which had 12 random nucleotides, put a tag on each cDNA molecule. Each CDR3 protein is one row after TCRdb ran MiXCR on the 5' RACE reads. The profile shows over 1,300,000 distinct CDR3 sequences, approximately 59% of them singletons.

The TCR originated in a man aged 18 to 35 in good health. This sequence joins TRBV20-1 and TRBJ2-3; 8 nucleotides line up with TRBD2. The sequencing sample was made of blood. The CDR3 DNA follows: TGCAGTGCTAGAGATTGGACTAGCTCAGATACGCAGTATTTT. Its protein product is CSARDWTSSDTQYF.